What follows are 15 T cell receptor beta chains derived from one specimen sequenced in a study of T cell responses to AZD1222 COVID-19 vaccine. TCRdb's table, derived via immunoSEQ multiplex PCR, lists solely in-frame clones and lacks some. The table includes roughly 140,000 clones, 93% detected once. The starting material was peripheral blood, obtained on day 0 of AZD1222 vaccination. These receptors all come from an adult in good health.

V usage is TRBV9 and J usage is TRBJ2-1, with a weak D call TRBD2 (6 bases). The CDR3 covers 14 residues. The V and J ends lost 4 bases and 4 bases respectively, with 12 bases between them. Germline assignment: CDR1 SGDLS and CDR2 YYNGEE. This chain's CDR3 is CASSFRGLYNEQFF. The CDR3 coding sequence is TGTGCCAGCAGCTTCCGGGGGTTATACAATGAGCAGTTCTTC. Based on the CDR3 plus reference TRBV9 and TRBJ2-1, the full variable domain is DSGVTQTPKHLITATGQRVTLRCSPRSGDLSVYWYQQSLDQGLQFLIQYYNGEERAKGNILERFSAQQFPDLHSELNLSSLELGDSALYFCASSFRGLYNEQFFGPGTRLTVL.

V is TRBV7-9 and J is TRBJ1-2; 7 bases align to TRBD1. J was trimmed by 8 bases and V by 6 bases; bases with no gene match: 9. The CDR3 is 13 residues long. Germline V gives CDR1 SEHNR, CDR2 FQNEAQ (reference sequence). The CDR3 bases are TGTGCCAGCAGGCTCGACAGGGTCGGCGGCTACACCTTC. As protein: CASRLDRVGGYTF.

The rearrangement links TRBV12-3 or TRBV12-4 to TRBJ2-5, with 9 positions matching TRBD1. Unmatched junction bases numbered 0, after V lost 4 bases and J lost 3 bases. The CDR3 sequence is 13 residues long. The CDR3 coding sequence is TGTGCCAGCAGTTGGGACAGGGAAGAGACCCAGTACTTC. Translating gives CASSWDREETQYF.

J is TRBJ2-1 and V is TRBV6-1, with a tentative D call TRBD2 (5 bases). CDR1 and CDR2 from the germline V gene are MNHNS and SASEGT. Trimming left V 2 bases short and J 4 bases short, with 9 bases between. The CDR3 runs 14 residues. CDR3 region: CASSEYRGYNEQFF. The CDR3, as DNA: TGTGCCAGCAGTGAATATCGGGGATACAATGAGCAGTTCTTC.

CDR3 protein: CASSTRQEAFF. The CDR3 DNA reads TGTGCCAGCTCAACCAGACAGGAAGCTTTCTTT. The V call is TRBV18, the J call TRBJ1-1; D perhaps matches TRBD1 (5 bases). Trimming took 5 bases from V and 8 from J, leaving 9 bases between them. CDR3 size: 11 residues. CDR1 and CDR2 (germline): KGHSH, LQKENI.

V is TRBV9 and J is TRBJ1-5; 7 bases match TRBD1. Germline V gives CDR1 SGDLS, CDR2 YYNGEE. This CDR3 spans 14 amino acids. Trimming removed 7 bases from V and 5 bases from J; junction bases left unmatched: 9. CDR3 amino acids: CASPLDRRYQPQHF. The CDR3 bases are TGTGCCAGCCCCCTGGACAGGCGATATCAGCCCCAGCATTTT.

The chain carries TRBV5-8 and TRBJ2-3; D is ambiguous. This CDR3 region has 13 residues. Trimming pared 3 bases from V and 2 bases from J, leaving 7 bases between. Looked up from germline, CDR1 is SGHTS and CDR2 is YDEGEE. The CDR3 spells CASSYTSTDTQYF. CDR3 in DNA: TGTGCCAGCAGCTACACTTCCACAGATACGCAGTATTTT.

The chain combines TRBV6-5 with TRBJ2-7, with 9 bases fitting TRBD1. The V gene end was trimmed by 6 bases and the J gene end by 5 bases; junction bases not matched to a gene: 5. The CDR3 spans 13 residues. Per the germline V gene, CDR1 is MNHEY and CDR2 is SVGAGI. This chain's CDR3 is CASRGDRVDEQYF. The DNA of the CDR3 is TGTGCCAGCAGGGGGGACAGGGTGGACGAGCAGTACTTC.

J is TRBJ1-1 and V is TRBV6-5, with TRBD1 matching over 9 bases. Unmatched junction bases numbered 10, after V lost 10 bases and J lost 7 bases. The CDR3 totals 13 residues. Germline CDR1 reads MNHEY; CDR2 reads SVGAGI. CDR3 amino acids: CATREQGAIEAFF. CDR3 bases: TGTGCCACCCGAGAACAGGGGGCGATTGAAGCTTTCTTT.

This clone showed up just once. The chain has TRBV14 and TRBJ1-2; D not certain. CDR1 SGHDN and CDR2 FVKESK come from the germline V gene. The V gene lost 0 bases and the J gene lost 8 bases, with 16 bases spanning the gap. The length of the CDR3 is 15 residues. The CDR3, as DNA: TGTGCCAGCAGCCAAGATTGGGCGATAACGGCGGGCTACACCTTC. Encoded protein: CASSQDWAITAGYTF.

J is TRBJ1-2 and V is TRBV6-5; TRBD1 matches 7 bases. Looked up from germline, CDR1 is MNHEY and CDR2 is SVGAGI. This CDR3 spans 13 amino acids. V lost 7 bases, J lost 5 bases, and 7 bases stayed unmatched. The CDR3 nucleotides read TGTGCCAGCACCTCAGGGGGGGGGTATGGCTACACCTTC. It codes for CASTSGGGYGYTF.

This sequence joins TRBV20-1 and TRBJ1-1; D unresolved. V lost 0 bases and J 6 bases, leaving 5 bases between the germline ends. CDR3 length: 11 amino acids. Germline-derived CDR1 and CDR2 are DFQATT and SNEGSKA (reference sequence). The CDR3: CSARDGPEAFF. As DNA, the CDR3 is TGCAGTGCTAGAGATGGGCCTGAAGCTTTCTTT.

This clone was counted once. The chain uses TRBV28 and TRBJ2-1; 9 positions match TRBD1. Germline CDR1 MDHEN, CDR2 SYDVKM. V shed 5 bases and J 4 bases; nucleotides not matched to a gene: 9. The CDR3 loop spans 16 amino acids. DNA for the CDR3: TGTGCCAGCAGTCGGAGGGGACAGGGAACGTACAATGAGCAGTTCTTC. Amino acids: CASSRRGQGTYNEQFF.

The chain uses TRBV6-2 or TRBV6-3 and TRBJ2-3, with 7 bases lining up with TRBD2. The CDR3 is made up of 18 amino acids. In germline, CDR1 is MNHEY, CDR2 SVGEGT. V dropped 4 bases and J dropped 0; count of bases not matched to a gene: 13. CDR3 DNA: TGTGCCAGCAGTTCCAGCGGGGAGACACCCTTTAGCACAGATACGCAGTATTTT. Amino acids: CASSSSGETPFSTDTQYF.

This clone was observed a single time. The CDR3 nucleotides read TGTGCCAGCAGTTACCCGGGACTCCACAATGAGCAGTTCTTC. As protein: CASSYPGLHNEQFF. The rearrangement joins TRBV6-5 to TRBJ2-1; possible D gene TRBD2, 6 bases. Trimming took 2 bases from V and 5 from J, leaving 10 bases between them. Germline assignment: CDR1 MNHEY and CDR2 SVGAGI. The CDR3 is made up of 14 amino acids.